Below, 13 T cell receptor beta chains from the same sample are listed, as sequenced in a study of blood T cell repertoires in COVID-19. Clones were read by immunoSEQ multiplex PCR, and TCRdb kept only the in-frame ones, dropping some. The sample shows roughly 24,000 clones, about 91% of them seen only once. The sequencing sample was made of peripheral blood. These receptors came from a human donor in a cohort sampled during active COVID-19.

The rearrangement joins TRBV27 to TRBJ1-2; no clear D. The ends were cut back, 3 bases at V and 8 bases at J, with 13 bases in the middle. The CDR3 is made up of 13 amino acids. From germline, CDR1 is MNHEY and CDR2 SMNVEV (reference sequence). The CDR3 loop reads CASSFSGEEGYTF. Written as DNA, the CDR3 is TGTGCCAGCAGTTTTTCCGGTGAAGAGGGCTACACCTTC.

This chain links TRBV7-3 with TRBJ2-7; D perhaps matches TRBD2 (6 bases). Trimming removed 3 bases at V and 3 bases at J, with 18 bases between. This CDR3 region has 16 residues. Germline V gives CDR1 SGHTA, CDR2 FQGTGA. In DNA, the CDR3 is TGTGCCAGCAGCTTGGTGGCGGGGAAAGCGTTCTACGAGCAGTACTTC. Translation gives CASSLVAGKAFYEQYF.

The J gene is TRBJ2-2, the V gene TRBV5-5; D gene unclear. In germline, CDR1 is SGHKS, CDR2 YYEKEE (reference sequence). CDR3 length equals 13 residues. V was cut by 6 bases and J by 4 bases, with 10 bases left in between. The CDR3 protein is CASNEQITGELFF. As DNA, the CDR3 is TGTGCCAGCAACGAACAGATCACCGGGGAGCTGTTTTTT.

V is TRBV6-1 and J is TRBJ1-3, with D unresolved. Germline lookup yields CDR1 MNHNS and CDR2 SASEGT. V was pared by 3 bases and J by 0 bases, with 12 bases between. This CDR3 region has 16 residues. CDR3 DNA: TGTGCCAGCAGTGATCAGTCAGAAATCTCTGGAAACACCATATATTTT. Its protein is CASSDQSEISGNTIYF.

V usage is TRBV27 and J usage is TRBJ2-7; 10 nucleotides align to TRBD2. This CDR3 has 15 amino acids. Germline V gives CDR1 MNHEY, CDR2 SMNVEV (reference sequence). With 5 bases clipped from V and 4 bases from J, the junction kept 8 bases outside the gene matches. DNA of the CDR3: TGTGCCAGCAGTCCCCTTAGCGGGGGGAAATACGAGCAGTACTTC. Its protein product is CASSPLSGGKYEQYF.

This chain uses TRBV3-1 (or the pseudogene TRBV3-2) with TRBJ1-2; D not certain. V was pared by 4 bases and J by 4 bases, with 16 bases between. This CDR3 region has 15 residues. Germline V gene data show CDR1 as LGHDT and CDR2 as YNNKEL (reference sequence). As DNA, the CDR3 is TGTGCCAGCAGCCCAGAACAGCGAGGGCCCTATGGCTACACCTTC. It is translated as CASSPEQRGPYGYTF.

Here the CDR3 reads CASSQLQGIQYF. As DNA, the CDR3 is TGTGCCAGCAGCCAACTACAGGGGATTCAGTATTTT. V is TRBV3-1 (or the pseudogene TRBV3-2) and J is TRBJ2-3, with 7 bases matching TRBD1. The CDR3 is 12 amino acids. V shed 2 bases, J shed 12 bases, and the junction held 5 bases outside the gene matches. CDR1 LGHDT and CDR2 YNNKEL come from the germline V gene (reference sequence).

CDR3: CATSGENRVGNYGYTF. In DNA, the CDR3 is TGTGCCACCAGCGGGGAAAACAGGGTCGGGAACTATGGCTACACCTTC. This chain joins TRBV24-1 and TRBJ1-2; D perhaps matches TRBD1 (6 bases). Germline CDR1 is KGHDR and CDR2 is SFDVKD. This CDR3 comprises 16 residues. The germline V and J ends were trimmed by 7 bases and 2 bases, with 19 bases remaining between them.

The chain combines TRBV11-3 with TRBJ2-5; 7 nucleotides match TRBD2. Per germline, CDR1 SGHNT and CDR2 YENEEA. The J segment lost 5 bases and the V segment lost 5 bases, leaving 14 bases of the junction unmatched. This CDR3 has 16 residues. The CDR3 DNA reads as TGTGCCAGCAGCCGGGATGGGGGGGTTCAGTGGGAGACCCAGTACTTC. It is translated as CASSRDGGVQWETQYF. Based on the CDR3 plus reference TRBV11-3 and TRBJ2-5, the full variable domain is EAGVVQSPRYKIIEKKQPVAFWCNPISGHNTLYWYLQNLGQGPELLIRYENEEAVDDSQLPKDRFSAERLKGVDSTLKIQPAELGDSAVYLCASSRDGGVQWETQYFGPGTRLLVL.

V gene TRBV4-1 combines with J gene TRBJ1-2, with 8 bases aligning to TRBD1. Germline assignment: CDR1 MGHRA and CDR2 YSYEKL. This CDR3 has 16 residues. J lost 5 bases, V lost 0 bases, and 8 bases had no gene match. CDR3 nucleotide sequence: TGCGCCAGCAGCCAAGAGGCACAGGGGGTTGGATATGGCTACACCTTC. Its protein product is CASSQEAQGVGYGYTF.

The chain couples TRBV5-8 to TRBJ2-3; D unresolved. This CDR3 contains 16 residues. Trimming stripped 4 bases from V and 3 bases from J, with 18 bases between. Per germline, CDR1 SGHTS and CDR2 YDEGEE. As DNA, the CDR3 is TGTGCCAGCAGCCTTCCGGAATACAGTACAACAGATACGCAGTATTTT. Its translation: CASSLPEYSTTDTQYF.

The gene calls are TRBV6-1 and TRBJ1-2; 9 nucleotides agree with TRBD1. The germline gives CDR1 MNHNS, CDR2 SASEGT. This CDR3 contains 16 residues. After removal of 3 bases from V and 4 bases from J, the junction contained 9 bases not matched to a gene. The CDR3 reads CASSDPRQGVSYGYTF. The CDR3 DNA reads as TGTGCCAGCAGTGATCCTAGACAGGGGGTTTCCTATGGCTACACCTTC.

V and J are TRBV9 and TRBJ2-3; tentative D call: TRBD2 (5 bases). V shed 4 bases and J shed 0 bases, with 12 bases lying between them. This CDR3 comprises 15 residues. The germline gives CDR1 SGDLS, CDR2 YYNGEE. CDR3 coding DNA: TGTGCCAGCAGCACCCCACCGGGGAGCACAGATACGCAGTATTTT. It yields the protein CASSTPPGSTDTQYF.